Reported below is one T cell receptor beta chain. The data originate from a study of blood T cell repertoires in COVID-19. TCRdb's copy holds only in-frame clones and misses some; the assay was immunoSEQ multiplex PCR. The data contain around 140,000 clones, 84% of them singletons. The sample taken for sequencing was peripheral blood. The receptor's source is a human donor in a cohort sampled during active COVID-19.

For the CDR3, the DNA is TGTGCCAGCAGGGCTTATAGCAATCAGCCCCAGCATTTT. Translation gives CASRAYSNQPQHF. The gene calls are TRBV27 and TRBJ1-5; D unclear. From germline, CDR1 is MNHEY and CDR2 SMNVEV (reference sequence). The V gene lost 6 bases and the J gene lost 0 bases, with 6 bases spanning the gap. CDR3 length: 13 residues.